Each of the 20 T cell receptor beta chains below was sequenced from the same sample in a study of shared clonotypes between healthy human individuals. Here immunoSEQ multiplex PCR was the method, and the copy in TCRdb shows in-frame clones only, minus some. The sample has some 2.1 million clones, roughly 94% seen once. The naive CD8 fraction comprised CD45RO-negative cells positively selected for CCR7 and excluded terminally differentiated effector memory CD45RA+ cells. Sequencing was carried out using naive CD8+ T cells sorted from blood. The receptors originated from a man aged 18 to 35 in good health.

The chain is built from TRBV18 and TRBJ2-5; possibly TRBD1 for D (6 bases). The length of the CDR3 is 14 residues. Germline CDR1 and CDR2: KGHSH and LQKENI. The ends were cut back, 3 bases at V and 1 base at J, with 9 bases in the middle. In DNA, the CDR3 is TGTGCCAGCTCACCTTGGACAGCCCAAGAGACCCAGTACTTC. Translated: CASSPWTAQETQYF.

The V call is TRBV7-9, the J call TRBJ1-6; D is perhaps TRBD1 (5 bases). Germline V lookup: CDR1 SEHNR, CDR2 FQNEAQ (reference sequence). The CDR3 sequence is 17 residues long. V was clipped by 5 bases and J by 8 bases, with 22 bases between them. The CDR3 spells CASSISRAGWGYSPLHF. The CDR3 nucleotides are TGTGCCAGCAGCATATCAAGGGCCGGGTGGGGGTATTCACCCCTCCACTTT.

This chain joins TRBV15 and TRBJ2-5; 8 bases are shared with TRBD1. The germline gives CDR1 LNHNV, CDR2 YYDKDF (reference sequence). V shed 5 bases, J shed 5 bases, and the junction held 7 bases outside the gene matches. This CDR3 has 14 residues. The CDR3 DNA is TGTGCCACCAGCCCGGACAGGGCGGTCGAGACCCAGTACTTC. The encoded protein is CATSPDRAVETQYF.

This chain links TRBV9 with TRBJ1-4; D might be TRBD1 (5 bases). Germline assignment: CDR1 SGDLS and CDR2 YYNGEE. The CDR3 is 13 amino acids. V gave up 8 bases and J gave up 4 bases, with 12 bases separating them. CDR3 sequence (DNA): TGTGCCAGTGCGGGGCAGAATAATGAAAAACTGTTTTTT. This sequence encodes CASAGQNNEKLFF.

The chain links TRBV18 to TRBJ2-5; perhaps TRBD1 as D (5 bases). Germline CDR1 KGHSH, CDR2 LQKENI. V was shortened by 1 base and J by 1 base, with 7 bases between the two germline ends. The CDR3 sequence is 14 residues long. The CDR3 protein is CASSPRQSQETQYF. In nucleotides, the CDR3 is TGTGCCAGCTCACCACGACAGAGCCAAGAGACCCAGTACTTC.

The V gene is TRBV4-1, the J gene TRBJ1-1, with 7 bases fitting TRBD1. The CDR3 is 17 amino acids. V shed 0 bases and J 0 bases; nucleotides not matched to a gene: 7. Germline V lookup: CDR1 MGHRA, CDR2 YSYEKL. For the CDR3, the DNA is TGCGCCAGCAGCCAAGACCCGGGACAGAGCTTGAACACTGAAGCTTTCTTT. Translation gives CASSQDPGQSLNTEAFF.

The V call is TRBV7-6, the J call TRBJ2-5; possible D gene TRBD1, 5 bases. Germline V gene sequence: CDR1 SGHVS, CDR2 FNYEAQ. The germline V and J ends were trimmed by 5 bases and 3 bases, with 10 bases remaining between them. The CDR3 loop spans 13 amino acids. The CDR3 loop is CASSADSEETQYF. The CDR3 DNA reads TGTGCCAGCAGCGCCGACAGCGAAGAGACCCAGTACTTC.

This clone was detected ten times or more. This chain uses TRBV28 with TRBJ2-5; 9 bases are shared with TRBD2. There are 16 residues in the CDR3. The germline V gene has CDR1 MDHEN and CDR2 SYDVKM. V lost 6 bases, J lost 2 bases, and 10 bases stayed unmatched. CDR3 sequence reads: CASSGWVAGEQETQYF. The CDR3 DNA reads TGTGCCAGCAGCGGCTGGGTAGCGGGGGAACAAGAGACCCAGTACTTC.

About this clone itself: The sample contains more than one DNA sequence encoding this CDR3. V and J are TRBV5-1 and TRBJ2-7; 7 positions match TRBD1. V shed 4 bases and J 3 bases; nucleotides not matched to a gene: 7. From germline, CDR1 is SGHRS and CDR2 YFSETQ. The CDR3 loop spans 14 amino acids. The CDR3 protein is CASSLTGTDYEQYF. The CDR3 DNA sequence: TGCGCCAGCAGCCTGACCGGGACAGACTACGAGCAGTACTTC.

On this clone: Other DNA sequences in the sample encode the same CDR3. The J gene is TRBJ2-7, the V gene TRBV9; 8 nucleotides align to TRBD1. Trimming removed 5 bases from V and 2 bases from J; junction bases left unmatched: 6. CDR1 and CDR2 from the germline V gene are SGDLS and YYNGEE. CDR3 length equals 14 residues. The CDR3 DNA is TGTGCCAGCAGTCTGGGACAGGCAACCTACGAGCAGTACTTC. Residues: CASSLGQATYEQYF.

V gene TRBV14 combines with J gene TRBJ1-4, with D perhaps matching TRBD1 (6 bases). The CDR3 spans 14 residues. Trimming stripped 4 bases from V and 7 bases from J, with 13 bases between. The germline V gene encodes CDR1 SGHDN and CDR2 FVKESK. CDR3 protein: CASSPMTGGEKLFF. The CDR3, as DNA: TGTGCCAGCAGCCCTATGACAGGCGGTGAAAAACTGTTTTTT.

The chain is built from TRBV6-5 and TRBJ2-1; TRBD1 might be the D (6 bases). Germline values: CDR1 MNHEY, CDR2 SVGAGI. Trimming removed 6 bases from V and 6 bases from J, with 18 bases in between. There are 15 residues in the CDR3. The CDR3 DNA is TGTGCCAGCAGGACGAAGGGGGAAGGTGTCAATGAGCAGTTCTTC. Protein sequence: CASRTKGEGVNEQFF.

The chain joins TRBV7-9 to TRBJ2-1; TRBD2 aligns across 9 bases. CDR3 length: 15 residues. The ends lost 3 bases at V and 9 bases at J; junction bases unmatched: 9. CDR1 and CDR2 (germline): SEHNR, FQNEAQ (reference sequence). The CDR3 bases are TGTGCCAGCAGCTTCGCTAGCGGGACCCTTAGTGAGCAGTTCTTC. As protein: CASSFASGTLSEQFF.

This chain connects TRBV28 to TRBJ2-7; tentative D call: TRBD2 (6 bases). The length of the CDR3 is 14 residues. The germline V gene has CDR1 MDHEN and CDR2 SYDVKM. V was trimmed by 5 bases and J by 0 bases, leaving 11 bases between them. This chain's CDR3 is CASSDSGSSYEQYF. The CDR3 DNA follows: TGTGCCAGCAGTGATAGCGGAAGCTCCTACGAGCAGTACTTC. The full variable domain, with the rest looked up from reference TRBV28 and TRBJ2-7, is DVKVTQSSRYLVKRTGEKVFLECVQDMDHENMFWYRQDPGLGLRLIYFSYDVKMKEKGDIPEGYSVSREKKERFSLILESASTNQTSMYLCASSDSGSSYEQYFGPGTRLTVT.

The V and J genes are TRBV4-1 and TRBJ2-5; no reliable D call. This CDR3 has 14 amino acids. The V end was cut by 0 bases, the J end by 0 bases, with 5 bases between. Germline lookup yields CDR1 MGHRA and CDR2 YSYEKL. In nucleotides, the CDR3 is TGCGCCAGCAGCCAAGATCCGTACCAAGAGACCCAGTACTTC. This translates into CASSQDPYQETQYF.

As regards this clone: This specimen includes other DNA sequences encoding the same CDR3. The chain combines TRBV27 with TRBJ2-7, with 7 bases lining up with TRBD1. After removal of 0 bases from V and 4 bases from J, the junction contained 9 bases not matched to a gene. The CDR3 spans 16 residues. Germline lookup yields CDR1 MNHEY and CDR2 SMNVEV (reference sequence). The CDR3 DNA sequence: TGTGCCAGCAGTTTATCGTCAGGGACAGTCCTATACGAGCAGTACTTC. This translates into CASSLSSGTVLYEQYF.

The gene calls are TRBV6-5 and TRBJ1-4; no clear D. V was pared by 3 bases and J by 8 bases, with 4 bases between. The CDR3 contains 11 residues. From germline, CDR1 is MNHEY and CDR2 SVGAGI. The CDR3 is CASSYFEKLFF. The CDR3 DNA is TGTGCCAGCAGTTATTTCGAAAAACTGTTTTTT.

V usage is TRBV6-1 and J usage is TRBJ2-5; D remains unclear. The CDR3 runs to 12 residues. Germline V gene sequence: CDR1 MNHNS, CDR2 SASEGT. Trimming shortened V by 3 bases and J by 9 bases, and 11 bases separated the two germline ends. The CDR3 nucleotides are TGTGCCAGCAGTGACGGTGTGTGGTCCCAGTACTTC. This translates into CASSDGVWSQYF.

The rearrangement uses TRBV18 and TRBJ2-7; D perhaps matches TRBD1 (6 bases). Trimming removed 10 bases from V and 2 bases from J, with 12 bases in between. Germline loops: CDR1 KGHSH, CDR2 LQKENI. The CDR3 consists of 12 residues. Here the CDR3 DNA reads TGTGCCAAGGCCAGGGGTACCTACGAGCAGTACTTC. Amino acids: CAKARGTYEQYF. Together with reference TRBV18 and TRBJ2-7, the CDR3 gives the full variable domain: NAGVMQNPRHLVRRRGQEARLRCSPMKGHSHVYWYRQLPEEGLKFMVYLQKENIIDESGMPKERFSAEFPKEGPSILRIQQVVRGDSAAYFCAKARGTYEQYFGPGTRLTVT.

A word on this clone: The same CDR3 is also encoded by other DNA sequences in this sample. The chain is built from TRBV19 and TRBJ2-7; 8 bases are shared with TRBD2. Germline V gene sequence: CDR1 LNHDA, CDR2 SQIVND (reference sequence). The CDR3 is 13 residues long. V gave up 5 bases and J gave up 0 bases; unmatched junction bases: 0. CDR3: CASSLAGSYEQYF. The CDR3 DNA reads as TGTGCCAGTAGTCTAGCGGGCTCCTACGAGCAGTACTTC.